One and the same sample provided the 22 T cell receptor beta chains below, sequenced in a study of T-cell memory formation after mild COVID-19. A single record per CDR3 protein comes from TCRdb applying MiXCR to the 5' RACE reads. The sample contains over 350,000 distinct CDR3 sequences, roughly a quarter of which appear only once. Sequencing used PBMCs or a T cell subset sorted from them (not recorded which). The receptors here all came from an adult woman who had mild COVID-19 (a few samples of this study predate the infection). Cell type and time point are not known.

This clonotype was counted once. A read error is possible here, since a much larger clone lies one base away. The chain combines TRBV12-3 or TRBV12-4 with TRBJ2-7, with 8 bases aligning to TRBD2. The CDR3 runs to 14 residues. V lost 5 bases, J lost 2 bases, and 5 bases stayed unmatched. The CDR3 spells CASSKSGGPYEQYF. CDR3 DNA sequence: TGTGCCAGCAGTAAAAGCGGGGGACCCTACGAGCAGTACTTC.

The V and J genes are TRBV12-3 or TRBV12-4 and TRBJ1-5; D unclear. V lost 0 bases and J 0 bases, leaving 6 bases between the germline ends. CDR3 size: 15 residues. CDR3 region: CASSLASNSNQPQHF. The DNA for the CDR3 is TGTGCCAGCAGTTTAGCCAGCAATAGCAATCAGCCCCAGCATTTT.

This clonotype was counted a few times. The chain couples TRBV5-1 to TRBJ2-5, with D hard to call. V was cut by 5 bases and J by 8 bases, with 10 bases left in between. This CDR3 has 11 amino acids. Per germline, CDR1 SGHRS and CDR2 YFSETQ. CDR3: CASSTSGTQYF. DNA of the CDR3: TGCGCCAGCAGTACGAGTGGCACCCAGTACTTC.

The genes are TRBV19 and TRBJ2-1; tentatively, D is TRBD2 (6 bases). The CDR3 is made up of 20 amino acids. Trimming took 3 bases from V and 0 from J, leaving 24 bases between them. Germline V CDR1 and CDR2: LNHDA, SQIVND (reference sequence). In DNA, the CDR3 is TGTGCCAGTAGTATTGTCCGACTAGTGCAAGCTCAGGGCTCCTACAATGAGCAGTTCTTC. Translated: CASSIVRLVQAQGSYNEQFF.

The rearrangement joins TRBV30 to TRBJ2-7, with 7 bases lining up with TRBD2. The CDR3 has 14 amino acids. The V gene end was trimmed by 2 bases and the J gene end by 4 bases; junction bases not matched to a gene: 8. Looked up from germline, CDR1 is GTSNPN and CDR2 is SVGIG (reference sequence). The CDR3, as DNA: TGTGCCTGGAGTTTCCTAGCGGCAAAGTACGAGCAGTACTTC. Translating it yields CAWSFLAAKYEQYF.

This clonotype has only a few counts. The DNA for the CDR3 is TGTGCCAGCAGTGAAAGTATGGGACAGCTAGTCTACGAGCAGTACTTC. Translated, it gives CASSESMGQLVYEQYF. The J gene is TRBJ2-7, the V gene TRBV2; TRBD1 matches 7 bases. Looked up from germline, CDR1 is SNHLY and CDR2 is FYNNEI. This CDR3 contains 16 residues. J lost 3 bases, V lost 2 bases, and 10 bases had no gene match.

This chain uses TRBV4-2 with TRBJ2-3; D is perhaps TRBD1 (6 bases). Germline assignment: CDR1 LGHNA and CDR2 YNFKEQ. The CDR3 contains 18 residues. Between the trimmed V and J ends, which lost 1 base and 0 bases, there was a span of 17 bases. The CDR3 here is CASSQAGRSDSSTDTQYF. The CDR3 bases are TGTGCCAGCAGCCAAGCGGGGCGGTCGGACAGTAGCACAGATACGCAGTATTTT.

This clonotype has at least ten counts. CDR3 sequence reads: CASTPLPGTGELFF. For the CDR3, the DNA is TGTGCCAGCACCCCTTTGCCGGGGACCGGGGAGCTGTTTTTT. The genes are TRBV5-5 and TRBJ2-2; a weak D match, TRBD2 (5 bases). The V gene lost 6 bases and the J gene lost 5 bases, with 14 bases spanning the gap. CDR3 length: 14 amino acids. CDR1 is SGHKS and CDR2 is YYEKEE in the germline V gene (reference sequence). The full variable domain, rest sourced from reference TRBV5-5 and TRBJ2-2, is DAGVTQSPTHLIKTRGQQVTLRCSPISGHKSVSWYQQVLGQGPQFIFQYYEKEERGRGNFPDRFSARQFPNYSSELNVNALLLGDSALYLCASTPLPGTGELFFGEGSRLTVL.

This clonotype was recorded a few times. This chain uses TRBV30 with TRBJ2-7, with TRBD1 matching over 7 bases. This CDR3 spans 15 amino acids. Unmatched junction bases numbered 8, after V lost 3 bases and J lost 0 bases. Germline lookup yields CDR1 GTSNPN and CDR2 SVGIG (reference sequence). CDR3 loop: CAWSADRVSSYEQYF. DNA of the CDR3: TGTGCCTGGAGCGCCGACAGGGTAAGCTCCTACGAGCAGTACTTC.

This clonotype was seen more than once but under ten times. The chain combines TRBV9 with TRBJ1-1, with D unresolved. Germline V gives CDR1 SGDLS, CDR2 YYNGEE. V was pared by 0 bases and J by 4 bases, with 4 bases between. CDR3 length equals 12 residues. The CDR3 region is CASSVGGTEAFF. CDR3 coding DNA: TGTGCCAGCAGCGTAGGGGGCACTGAAGCTTTCTTT.

The sample holds a few counts of this clonotype. V usage is TRBV30 and J usage is TRBJ2-5, with 9 bases identical to TRBD2. V gave up 1 base and J gave up 5 bases; unmatched junction bases: 11. The CDR3 totals 16 residues. CDR1 is GTSNPN, CDR2 SVGIG, per germline (reference sequence). The CDR3 sequence: CAWSGIAGARIETQYF. As DNA, the CDR3 is TGTGCCTGGAGTGGGATAGCGGGAGCTCGGATTGAGACCCAGTACTTC.

This clonotype appeared a few times. The genes are TRBV5-1 and TRBJ2-7, with D possibly matching TRBD2 (6 bases). The CDR3 sequence is 14 residues long. Per germline, CDR1 SGHRS and CDR2 YFSETQ. The V and J ends lost 1 base and 7 bases respectively, with 15 bases between them. The CDR3: CASSLKGAGGEQYF. The DNA for the CDR3 is TGCGCCAGCAGCTTGAAAGGGGCCGGGGGAGAGCAGTACTTC.

This clonotype was counted only a few times. The J gene is TRBJ2-7, the V gene TRBV15; 7 positions agree with TRBD2. The CDR3 totals 15 residues. The V gene's germline CDR1 is LNHNV and CDR2 YYDKDF (reference sequence). With V trimmed by 1 base and J by 3 bases, 6 bases remained unmatched. CDR3 bases: TGTGCCACCAGCAGAGCCCGCGGGGGTCTCTACGAGCAGTACTTC. This translates into CATSRARGGLYEQYF.

This clonotype came up a few times. The J gene is TRBJ2-3, the V gene TRBV12-3 or TRBV12-4; unclear D gene. This CDR3 is built from 14 residues. Trimming cost V 3 bases and J 4 bases, with 11 bases left between them. The CDR3 sequence is CASSFGSRADTQYF. The CDR3 nucleotides are TGTGCCAGCAGTTTTGGTAGTCGCGCAGATACGCAGTATTTT.

The CDR3 protein is CASSPTAFGTGGSWTQYF. CDR3 DNA sequence: TGCGCCAGCAGCCCCACCGCTTTCGGGACAGGGGGCTCTTGGACCCAGTACTTC. The chain uses TRBV5-1 and TRBJ2-5; 12 bases line up with TRBD1. CDR3 size: 18 residues. Losses at the gene ends were 4 bases for V and 7 bases for J; bases not matched to a gene: 17. CDR1 SGHRS and CDR2 YFSETQ come from the germline V gene. Complete variable domain (other parts from reference TRBV5-1 and TRBJ2-5): KAGVTQTPRYLIKTRGQQVTLSCSPISGHRSVSWYQQTPGQGLQFLFEYFSETQRNKGNFPGRFSGRQFSNSRSEMNVSTLELGDSALYLCASSPTAFGTGGSWTQYFGPGTRLLVL.

There are a few counts of this clonotype. The genes are TRBV12-3 or TRBV12-4 and TRBJ2-3; TRBD2 aligns across 9 bases. This CDR3 is 16 amino acids long. V trimming: 5 bases; J trimming: 5 bases; junction bases outside the gene matches: 11. CDR3 sequence reads: CASSPYGGRAKDTQYF. In nucleotides, the CDR3 is TGTGCCAGCAGTCCCTATGGCGGGAGGGCCAAAGATACGCAGTATTTT.

This clonotype was observed a handful of times. V usage is TRBV3-1 and J usage is TRBJ2-7; D is ambiguous. Deletions cut 3 bases from V and 5 bases from J, with 5 bases between. The CDR3 is made up of 11 amino acids. Germline values: CDR1 LGHDT, CDR2 YNNKEL (reference sequence). The CDR3 loop reads CASSHLHEQYF. CDR3 DNA sequence: TGTGCCAGCAGCCATCTCCACGAGCAGTACTTC.

V gene TRBV20-1 combines with J gene TRBJ1-1; D is ambiguous. Per the germline V gene, CDR1 is DFQATT and CDR2 is SNEGSKA (reference sequence). The CDR3 sequence is 14 residues long. In DNA, the CDR3 is TGCAGCAGCGCGACGAGAGCAGGGAACACTGAAGCTTTCTTT. Amino acid sequence: CSSATRAGNTEAFF.

The chain is built from TRBV7-2 and TRBJ1-2, with no clear D. This CDR3 has 12 amino acids. V gave up 5 bases and J gave up 3 bases, with 7 bases separating them. Germline CDR1 is SGHTA and CDR2 is FQGNSA. CDR3 DNA: TGTGCCAGCAGCCTCGCCCACTATGGCTACACCTTC. The encoded protein is CASSLAHYGYTF.

This chain links TRBV7-9 with TRBJ2-7, with unresolved D. With 3 bases removed from V and 6 bases from J, the gap between germline ends came to 15 bases. This CDR3 comprises 14 residues. Germline lookup yields CDR1 SEHNR and CDR2 FQNEAQ (reference sequence). CDR3 amino acids: CASSFRLPEAEQYF. The CDR3 DNA follows: TGTGCCAGCAGCTTTCGACTCCCCGAGGCCGAGCAGTACTTC. Together with reference TRBV7-9 and TRBJ2-7, the CDR3 gives the full variable domain: DTGVSQNPRHKITKRGQNVTFRCDPISEHNRLYWYRQTLGQGPEFLTYFQNEAQLEKSRLLSDRFSAERPKGSFSTLEIQRTEQGDSAMYLCASSFRLPEAEQYFGPGTRLTVT.

This clonotype was detected only a few times. The V gene is TRBV7-6, the J gene TRBJ2-7; TRBD2 is a possible D gene (5 bases). Per the germline V gene, CDR1 is SGHVS and CDR2 is FNYEAQ. Trimming took 2 bases from V and 3 from J, leaving 23 bases between them. This CDR3 contains 18 residues. The CDR3 DNA is TGTGCCAGCAGCTTAAGGCGTCCGACTACTATAGAGCTCTACGAGCAGTACTTC. Its protein is CASSLRRPTTIELYEQYF.

This clonotype came up a few times. The J gene is TRBJ2-3, the V gene TRBV11-2, with 9 bases identical to TRBD1. This CDR3 contains 16 residues. V lost 0 bases, J lost 7 bases, and 8 bases stayed unmatched. The V gene's germline CDR1 is SGHAT and CDR2 FQNNGV. This CDR3 is CASSLEGGQGRNTQYF. CDR3 DNA: TGTGCCAGCAGCTTAGAAGGGGGACAGGGAAGGAATACGCAGTATTTT. Based on the CDR3 plus reference TRBV11-2 and TRBJ2-3, the full variable domain is EAGVAQSPRYKIIEKRQSVAFWCNPISGHATLYWYQQILGQGPKLLIQFQNNGVVDDSQLPKDRFSAERLKGVDSTLKIQPAKLEDSAVYLCASSLEGGQGRNTQYFGPGTRLTVL.